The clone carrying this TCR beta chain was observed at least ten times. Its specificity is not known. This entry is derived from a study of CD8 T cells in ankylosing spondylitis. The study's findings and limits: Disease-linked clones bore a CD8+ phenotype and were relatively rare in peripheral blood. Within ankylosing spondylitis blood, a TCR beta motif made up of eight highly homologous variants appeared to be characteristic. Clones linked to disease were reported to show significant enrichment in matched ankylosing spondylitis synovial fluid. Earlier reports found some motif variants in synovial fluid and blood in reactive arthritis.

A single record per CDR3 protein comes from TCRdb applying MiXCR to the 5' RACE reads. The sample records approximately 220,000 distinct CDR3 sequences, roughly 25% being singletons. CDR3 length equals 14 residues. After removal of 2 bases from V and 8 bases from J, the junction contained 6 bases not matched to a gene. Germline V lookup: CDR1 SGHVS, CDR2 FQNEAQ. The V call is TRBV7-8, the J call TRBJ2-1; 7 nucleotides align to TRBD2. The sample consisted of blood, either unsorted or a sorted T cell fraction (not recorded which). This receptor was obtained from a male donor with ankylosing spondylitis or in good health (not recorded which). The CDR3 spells CASSLPGLVDEQFF. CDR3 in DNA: TGTGCCAGCAGCTTACCAGGACTAGTCGATGAGCAGTTCTTC.